The sequence of this T cell receptor beta chain was determined in a study of regulatory T cells in long-lasting Graves disease. Investigators prepared the TCR beta libraries by applying iRepertoire HTBI primers and Arm-PCR of CDR3 regions. Using its own MiXCR run on the multiplex PCR reads, TCRdb lists one record per CDR3 protein. Of approximately 350,000 distinct CDR3 sequences detected, 16% appear once; the ten largest clones hold roughly 27%. This clonotype was observed at least ten times. Time point reported: newly diagnosed GD, antithyroid drugs for less than 3 months. With RNA extracted from PBMCs as input, the TCR library was made. The CDR3 is made up of 15 amino acids. The V end was cut by 3 bases, the J end by 4 bases, with 15 bases between. These data were also filed under a second study, of T cells in Graves' hyperthyroidism and ophthalmopathy.

The source was peripheral blood mononuclear cells (PBMCs), collected at new diagnosis, from a patient treated with antithyroid drugs. The clonotype comes from a man in his forties with Graves disease. V usage is TRBV12-3 or TRBV12-4 and J usage is TRBJ1-1, with a tentative D call TRBD1 (5 bases). The CDR3 bases are TGTGCCAGCAGTTTGGAAGTGAGGGGAGGCACTGAAGCTTTCTTT. This translates into CASSLEVRGGTEAFF.